Each of the 10 T cell receptor beta chains below was sequenced from the same sample in a study of PD-1 blockade in classical Hodgkin lymphoma. Assay used: immunoSEQ multiplex PCR; TCRdb lists only in-frame clones, some missing. Of nearly 55,000 clones in the sample, 65% to 85% were seen once. The patients all showed relapse after autologous stem cell transplantation, while their brentuximab vedotin exposure varied. The material sequenced was peripheral blood mononuclear cells (PBMCs), taken at baseline. The receptors stem from a human donor with classical Hodgkin lymphoma.

The chain combines TRBV15 with TRBJ2-2; no clear D gene. CDR1 and CDR2 (germline): LNHNV, YYDKDF (reference sequence). Trimming removed 0 bases from V and 1 base from J, with 3 bases in between. The CDR3 sequence is 14 residues long. In DNA form, the CDR3 reads TGTGCCACCAGCAGAGAGGGGAACACCGGGGAGCTGTTTTTT. Translated, it gives CATSREGNTGELFF. The entire variable domain, with the rest obtained from reference TRBV15 and TRBJ2-2, is as follows: DAMVIQNPRYQVTQFGKPVTLSCSQTLNHNVMYWYQQKSSQAPKLLFHYYDKDFNNEADTPDNFQSRRPNTSFCFLDIRSPGLGDTAMYLCATSREGNTGELFFGEGSRLTVL.

The chain has TRBV25-1 and TRBJ2-5, with D possibly being TRBD1 (6 bases). V dropped 1 base and J dropped 4 bases, with 10 bases sitting between them. Germline V gene lookup returns CDR1 MGHDK and CDR2 SYGVNS. The CDR3 runs 14 residues. In DNA, the CDR3 is TGTGCCAGCAGTGAATCCAACAGGGTAGAGACCCAGTACTTC. Amino acids: CASSESNRVETQYF.

This clone was recorded a few times. The chain uses TRBV27 and TRBJ2-1; TRBD2 matches 9 bases. Germline-derived CDR1 and CDR2 are MNHEY and SMNVEV (reference sequence). The V and J ends lost 2 bases and 0 bases, in that order; junction bases with no gene match: 5. The CDR3 length is 17 residues. For the CDR3, the DNA is TGTGCCAGCAGTTTAATTAGCGGGAGCAGCTCCTACAATGAGCAGTTCTTC. Translation gives CASSLISGSSSYNEQFF.

The genes are TRBV7-2 and TRBJ2-3, with a weak D call TRBD2 (5 bases). V lost 2 bases to trimming and J lost 0 bases, with 12 bases between them. The germline V gene encodes CDR1 SGHTA and CDR2 FQGNSA. The CDR3 runs to 16 residues. In DNA, the CDR3 is TGTGCCAGCAGCTTACTTGGCGGGCTAAGCACAGATACGCAGTATTTT. This encodes CASSLLGGLSTDTQYF.

This sequence joins TRBV6-5 and TRBJ2-7; the match to TRBD1 covers 9 bases. The germline V gene has CDR1 MNHEY and CDR2 SVGAGI. V shed 0 bases, J shed 3 bases, and the junction held 3 bases outside the gene matches. This CDR3 contains 15 residues. CDR3 amino acids: CASSYSPGQGYEQYV. Written as DNA, the CDR3 is TGTGCCAGCAGTTACTCCCCGGGACAGGGCTACGAGCAGTACGTC.

The V gene is TRBV7-9, the J gene TRBJ2-1, with 8 bases aligning to TRBD2. Trimming took 1 base from V and 6 from J; bases not matched to a gene: 5. The CDR3 length is 15 residues. CDR1 and CDR2 from the germline V gene are SEHNR and FQNEAQ (reference sequence). The CDR3 is CASSLGAGGVNEQFF. CDR3 coding DNA: TGTGCCAGCAGCTTAGGGGCGGGAGGTGTCAATGAGCAGTTCTTC.

The chain has TRBV10-2 and TRBJ2-1, with 8 nucleotides matching TRBD1. Germline CDR1 WSHSY, CDR2 SAAADI. This CDR3 contains 15 residues. J lost 3 bases, V lost 3 bases, and 4 bases had no gene match. The CDR3 region is CASSERDRGYNEQFF. In DNA form, the CDR3 reads TGCGCCAGCAGTGAAAGAGACAGGGGCTACAATGAGCAGTTCTTC.

The rearrangement joins TRBV7-9 to TRBJ2-3; D may be TRBD2 (6 bases). Germline CDR1 and CDR2: SEHNR and FQNEAQ (reference sequence). This CDR3 region has 17 residues. With 5 bases removed from V and 1 base from J, the gap between germline ends came to 19 bases. CDR3 bases: TGTGCCAGCAGCACTAGCCCGGACGGACGCCGCACAGATACGCAGTATTTT. Its translation: CASSTSPDGRRTDTQYF.

The chain has TRBV5-1 and TRBJ1-5; no reliable D call. CDR3 length equals 13 residues. Germline assignment: CDR1 SGHRS and CDR2 YFSETQ. With 1 base removed from V and 4 bases from J, the gap between germline ends came to 6 bases. The CDR3, as DNA: TGCGCCAGCAGCTTGCGGAAGAATCAGCCCCAGCATTTT. This translates into CASSLRKNQPQHF.

V gene TRBV9 combines with J gene TRBJ2-1, with TRBD1 as a possible D gene (5 bases). The CDR3 length is 12 residues. V was pared by 0 bases and J by 8 bases, with 6 bases between. CDR1 SGDLS and CDR2 YYNGEE come from the germline V gene. CDR3 residues: CASSVGRDEQFF. The CDR3 DNA reads as TGTGCCAGCAGCGTAGGCAGGGATGAGCAGTTCTTC.